These T cell receptor beta chains were read from a single sample in a study of T cells in tuberculosis. Sequenced by immunoSEQ multiplex PCR; TCRdb stores in-frame clones only, minus some. In the table there are nearly 60,000 clones, roughly 87% of which are singletons. The sequenced sample was CD1b-GMM tetramer-negative cells sorted from PBMCs. The source of these receptors is an adult woman with latent tuberculosis. The CDR3 runs from the conserved cysteine through the conserved F or W. The D gene is left open where the match is weak. The size entry is marked missing in some rows and otherwise reads once, few, many or a size class.

size	V	D	J	CDR3	DNA
.	TRBV28	.	TRBJ1-2	CASSLTGSNYGYTF	TGTGCCAGCAGCCTGACAGGTTCAAACTATGGCTACACCTTC
.	TRBV6-1	.	TRBJ2-7	CASGGTAAYEQYF	TGTGCCAGCGGCGGGACAGCCGCCTACGAGCAGTACTTC
.	TRBV6-1	.	TRBJ2-7	CASSVQEGFGLWEQYF	TGTGCCAGCAGTGTCCAGGAGGGATTCGGGCTGTGGGAGCAGTACTTC
few	TRBV30	.	TRBJ2-1	CAWSSGLHNEQFF	TGTGCCTGGAGTTCCGGGTTACACAATGAGCAGTTCTTC
.	TRBV28	TRBD1	TRBJ2-1	CASSLFGQGGYNEQFF	TGTGCCAGCAGTTTATTTGGACAGGGGGGCTACAATGAGCAGTTCTTC
.	TRBV7-6	TRBD2	TRBJ2-1	CASSPGPRQGGTSGGTYNEQFF	TGTGCCAGCAGCCCGGGCCCTCGTCAGGGGGGGACTAGCGGGGGTACCTACAATGAGCAGTTCTTC
.	TRBV28	TRBD2	TRBJ2-7	CASSLTQFSGGGYEQYF	TGTGCCAGCAGCTTAACCCAATTTAGCGGGGGAGGCTACGAGCAGTACTTC
once	TRBV5-6	.	TRBJ1-5	CASSYTRGYSNQPQHF	TGTGCCAGCAGCTATACCCGGGGTTATAGCAATCAGCCCCAGCATTTT
few	TRBV2	TRBD1	TRBJ2-7	CASGKDRSSYEQYF	TGTGCCAGCGGAAAGGACAGGAGCTCCTACGAGCAGTACTTC
.	TRBV9	.	TRBJ1-2	CASSAGQKAYGYTF	TGTGCCAGCAGCGCTGGACAGAAGGCTTATGGCTACACCTTC
.	TRBV19	TRBD1	TRBJ1-2	CASSPTGGSLRGYTF	TGTGCCAGTAGCCCGACAGGGGGCTCGCTGCGTGGCTACACCTTC
.	TRBV19	.	TRBJ1-2	CASRETGRVYGYTF	TGTGCCAGTAGAGAGACAGGCCGGGTATATGGCTACACCTTC
once	TRBV30	.	TRBJ1-5	CAWSGGSGNQPQHF	TGTGCCTGGAGCGGGGGTTCGGGCAATCAGCCCCAGCATTTT
.	TRBV19	.	TRBJ1-4	CASSGAMVEKLFF	TGTGCCAGTAGTGGGGCAATGGTTGAAAAACTGTTTTTT
once	TRBV28	.	TRBJ2-7	CASSPSEREYEQYF	TGTGCCAGCAGTCCTTCGGAACGGGAGTACGAGCAGTACTTC
.	TRBV28	.	TRBJ1-1	CASTPEVFNTEAFF	TGTGCCAGCACCCCAGAGGTGTTCAACACTGAAGCTTTCTTT
.	TRBV4-3	TRBD2	TRBJ2-6	CASSPSGDYSSGANVLTF	TGCGCCAGCAGCCCCAGCGGGGACTATAGCTCTGGGGCCAACGTCCTGACTTTC
few	TRBV28	TRBD2	TRBJ2-4	CASSPMAGEIPKNIQYF	TGTGCCAGCAGTCCCATGGCGGGAGAAATCCCCAAAAACATTCAGTACTTC
.	TRBV6-5	.	TRBJ2-1	CASSSLGSDIDEQFF	TGTGCCAGCAGTTCTTTGGGTAGCGATATTGATGAGCAGTTCTTC
.	TRBV7-2	TRBD1	TRBJ2-2	CASSRLPGGDTGELFF	TGTGCCAGCAGCCGCCTCCCAGGGGGAGATACCGGGGAGCTGTTTTTT
.	TRBV5-1	.	TRBJ2-7	CASSLVYSPAYEQYF	TGCGCCAGCAGCTTGGTTTACAGCCCTGCCTACGAGCAGTACTTC
.	TRBV28	.	TRBJ1-5	CASSLGGYGNQPQHF	TGTGCCAGCAGTCTAGGGGGATATGGCAATCAGCCCCAGCATTTT
.	TRBV18	.	TRBJ2-3	CASSPIDSSYTDTQYF	TGTGCCAGCTCACCGATTGACAGTAGCTACACAGATACGCAGTATTTT
.	TRBV7-2	TRBD2	TRBJ2-7	CASSLSSGVYEQYF	TGTGCCAGCAGCTTAAGTAGCGGGGTCTACGAGCAGTACTTC
.	TRBV14	.	TRBJ1-2	CASSQAGGLRGYTF	TGTGCCAGCAGCCAAGCTGGGGGCTTAAGGGGCTACACCTTC
.	TRBV4-1	.	TRBJ1-2	CASSQDQDRWYGYTF	TGCGCCAGCAGCCAAGATCAGGATCGTTGGTATGGCTACACCTTC
.	TRBV6-5	.	TRBJ1-2	CASSFDKNYGYTF	TGTGCCAGCAGTTTTGACAAAAACTATGGCTACACCTTC
once	TRBV7-2	.	TRBJ2-7	CASSRPDRQKDPSYEQYF	TGTGCCAGCAGCCGTCCGGACAGACAAAAAGACCCCTCCTACGAGCAGTACTTC
.	TRBV7-3	TRBD2	TRBJ2-1	CASSLQGLPNEQFF	TGTGCCAGCAGCTTACAGGGACTACCAAATGAGCAGTTCTTC
.	TRBV7-2	.	TRBJ1-2	CASSGERYRANYGYTF	TGTGCCAGCAGCGGGGAGAGGTATAGGGCTAACTATGGCTACACCTTC
.	TRBV7-9	TRBD1	TRBJ2-2	CASSLPNGQGLDTGELFF	TGTGCCAGCAGCTTACCTAACGGACAGGGGTTGGACACCGGGGAGCTGTTTTTT
.	TRBV2	.	TRBJ1-6	CAMLRGTYNSPLHF	TGTGCCATGCTCAGGGGAACCTATAATTCACCCCTCCACTTT
once	TRBV6-5	.	TRBJ2-3	CASCTGPGCPDTQYF	TGTGCCAGCTGCACAGGGCCAGGGTGCCCAGATACGCAGTATTTT
.	TRBV5-6	.	TRBJ1-5	CASSSGQYSNQPQHF	TGTGCCAGCAGCTCCGGACAGTATAGCAATCAGCCCCAGCATTTT
.	TRBV27	TRBD2	TRBJ2-7	CASSPGLAGEQYF	TGTGCCAGCAGCCCGGGACTAGCGGGCGAGCAGTACTTC
.	TRBV7-9	TRBD2	TRBJ2-1	CASTELSGSSYNEQFF	TGTGCCAGCACCGAGTTGAGCGGGAGCTCCTACAATGAGCAGTTCTTC
.	TRBV30	.	TRBJ2-3	CAWSTRTAFSTDTQYF	TGTGCCTGGAGTACGAGGACAGCTTTTAGCACAGATACGCAGTATTTT
.	TRBV28	TRBD1	TRBJ2-5	CASSPQTGRNFETQYF	TGTGCCAGCAGTCCCCAGACAGGGCGCAATTTTGAGACCCAGTACTTC
.	TRBV7-9	TRBD1	TRBJ2-5	CASSSGTGEETQYF	TGTGCCAGCAGCTCCGGGACAGGGGAAGAGACCCAGTACTTC
.	TRBV4-3	.	TRBJ2-2	CASSQETMGNRELFF	TGCGCCAGCAGCCAAGAGACTATGGGGAACCGGGAGCTGTTTTTT
.	TRBV7-2	.	TRBJ2-2	CASSLRVGHTGELFF	TGTGCCAGCAGCCTCAGGGTGGGGCACACCGGGGAGCTGTTTTTT
.	TRBV19	.	TRBJ1-6	CASSIGGEGYNSPLHF	TGTGCCAGTAGTATAGGGGGAGAAGGCTATAATTCACCCCTCCACTTT
.	TRBV7-9	.	TRBJ2-7	CASSFGGSRTRLSEQYF	TGTGCCAGCAGCTTTGGAGGTTCTAGGACCCGGCTGTCCGAGCAGTACTTC
.	TRBV4-1	TRBD1	TRBJ1-1	CASSQEDRGSTEAFF	TGCGCCAGCAGCCAAGAGGACAGGGGTAGCACTGAAGCTTTCTTT
few	TRBV6-6	TRBD2	TRBJ2-1	CASSPRDGGANNEQFF	TGTGCCAGCAGCCCCCGCGACGGGGGGGCCAACAATGAGCAGTTCTTC
.	TRBV7-6	TRBD1	TRBJ2-3	CASSLGTGGVADTQYF	TGTGCCAGCAGTTTGGGGACAGGGGGCGTCGCAGATACGCAGTATTTT
once	TRBV30	.	TRBJ2-3	CAWNLGAGVVDTQYF	TGTGCCTGGAACCTGGGGGCGGGAGTTGTCGACACGCAGTATTTT
once	TRBV6-1	.	TRBJ1-2	CASSTGPEGYTF	TGTGCCAGCAGTACAGGGCCTGAGGGCTACACCTTC
.	TRBV28	TRBD2	TRBJ2-7	CASSPGGGFSEGRNYEQYF	TGTGCCAGCAGCCCCGGGGGGGGATTTTCGGAGGGCCGCAACTACGAGCAGTACTTC
.	TRBV4-3	TRBD2	TRBJ2-3	CASSQSLSGGARDTQYF	TGCGCCAGCAGCCAATCTCTATCCGGGGGGGCGAGAGATACGCAGTATTTT
.	TRBV28	TRBD1	TRBJ2-3	CASRTGVKTFWTDTQYF	TGTGCCAGCAGAACAGGGGTTAAGACTTTTTGGACAGATACGCAGTATTTT
once	TRBV2	.	TRBJ2-3	CASSVRDTDTQYF	TGTGCCAGCAGTGTCCGGGACACAGATACGCAGTATTTT
.	TRBV7-9	TRBD2	TRBJ2-5	CASSLSGGETQYF	TGTGCCAGCAGCTTATCGGGGGGGGAGACCCAGTACTTC
once	TRBV29-1	TRBD1	TRBJ1-1	CSVEGDRAPDTEAFF	TGCAGCGTTGAAGGTGACAGGGCTCCGGACACTGAAGCTTTCTTT
.	TRBV15	TRBD1	TRBJ2-7	CATSRARSLLDRENSEQYF	TGTGCCACCAGCAGAGCGCGTTCCCTATTGGACAGGGAAAACTCCGAGCAGTACTTC
.	TRBV19	.	TRBJ2-1	CASSIISTPVAYNEQFF	TGTGCCAGTAGTATAATTTCCACCCCGGTGGCCTACAATGAGCAGTTCTTC